These 7 T cell receptor beta chains share one sample of origin, sequenced in a study of shared clonotypes between healthy human individuals. TCRdb keeps only in-frame clones here, not all; method: immunoSEQ multiplex PCR. The sample consists of nearly 1,000,000 clones, around three quarters of them appearing once. Sequencing was performed on memory CD4+ T cells sorted from blood. This sample's subset: CD45RA-negative fraction. Receptors were obtained from a young man in good health.

This chain connects TRBV11-3 to TRBJ2-7; D gene unclear. The CDR3 sequence is 11 residues long. The V gene lost 8 bases and the J gene lost 4 bases, with 9 bases spanning the gap. Germline V lookup: CDR1 SGHNT, CDR2 YENEEA. CDR3 coding DNA: TGTGCCAGCGGAGACGGTTACGAGCAGTACTTC. Amino acid sequence: CASGDGYEQYF.

This clone appeared a few times. The rearrangement links TRBV27 to TRBJ1-6; D is ambiguous. The germline V gene has CDR1 MNHEY and CDR2 SMNVEV (reference sequence). The CDR3 extends over 16 amino acids. V was trimmed by 6 bases and J by 9 bases, leaving 21 bases between them. CDR3 amino acids: CASSLGADQGSSPLHF. CDR3 nucleotide sequence: TGTGCCAGCAGCTTGGGAGCAGACCAAGGTAGTTCACCCCTCCACTTT.

The genes are TRBV6-1 and TRBJ2-3; 9 bases align to TRBD1. V trimming: 6 bases; J trimming: 9 bases; junction bases outside the gene matches: 13. Looked up from germline, CDR1 is MNHNS and CDR2 is SASEGT. The CDR3 extends over 15 amino acids. Here the CDR3 reads CASSDEKRGTGTQYF. The CDR3 DNA sequence: TGTGCCAGCAGCGATGAAAAACGGGGGACAGGGACGCAGTATTTT.

The chain employs TRBV6-1 and TRBJ2-7; unclear D gene. V was cut by 10 bases and J by 3 bases, with 19 bases left in between. Germline lookup yields CDR1 MNHNS and CDR2 SASEGT. CDR3 length: 14 residues. The CDR3 region is CATLKPPGHYEQYF. Here the CDR3 DNA reads TGTGCCACCTTGAAACCTCCGGGCCACTACGAGCAGTACTTC.

About this clone itself: Other DNA sequences in this specimen translate into the identical CDR3. This chain links TRBV28 with TRBJ1-1, with D possibly TRBD1 on 5 matching bases. The CDR3 sequence is 13 residues long. Trimming left V 6 bases short and J 5 bases short, with 13 bases between. Germline values: CDR1 MDHEN, CDR2 SYDVKM. CDR3 residues: CASSLGGGTEAFF. Here the CDR3 DNA reads TGTGCCAGCAGCCTCGGGGGAGGGACTGAAGCTTTCTTT.

This clone has only a few counts. V gene TRBV28 combines with J gene TRBJ1-6, with D maybe TRBD1 (5 bases). The length of the CDR3 is 15 residues. Trimming stripped 6 bases from V and 9 bases from J, with 18 bases between. Germline V gene data show CDR1 as MDHEN and CDR2 as SYDVKM. The CDR3 bases are TGTGCCAGCAGGAGTGGAGGCCAGGGAGGTTCACCCCTCCACTTT. This sequence encodes CASRSGGQGGSPLHF.

The V gene is TRBV18, the J gene TRBJ1-1, with D uncertain. Germline V gene sequence: CDR1 KGHSH, CDR2 LQKENI. V was pared by 6 bases and J by 4 bases, with 12 bases between. The CDR3 consists of 13 residues. CDR3 region: CASSPIEGTEAFF. In nucleotides, the CDR3 is TGTGCCAGCTCCCCGATTGAGGGCACTGAAGCTTTCTTT.